Below, 20 T cell receptor beta chains from the same sample are listed, as sequenced in a study of OX40 agonist ivuxolimab in advanced cancers. Profiled with immunoSEQ multiplex PCR; TCRdb holds only in-frame clones, not every one. The sample carries approximately 57,000 clones, under 85% recorded once. Sequenced material: CD4+ or CD8+ T cells sorted from blood, taken in a trial of the OX40 agonist ivuxolimab. The receptors stem from an adult with an advanced solid tumor such as melanoma, head and neck, liver or kidney cancer.

This clone appeared once. V gene TRBV19 combines with J gene TRBJ2-5; 7 nucleotides match TRBD1. The germline gives CDR1 LNHDA, CDR2 SQIVND (reference sequence). Trimming took 5 bases from V and 5 from J; bases not matched to a gene: 5. The CDR3 consists of 13 residues. The CDR3 DNA is TGTGCCAGTAGTGAACAGGGGTGGGAGACCCAGTACTTC. This translates into CASSEQGWETQYF.

The rearrangement joins TRBV30 to TRBJ2-2; tentative D call: TRBD1 (5 bases). Trimming removed 4 bases at V and 5 bases at J, with 20 bases between. The CDR3 length is 16 residues. The germline CDR1 and CDR2 sequences are GTSNPN and SVGIG (reference sequence). The CDR3: CAWKARGRRGTGELFF. The CDR3 region has the DNA TGTGCCTGGAAGGCTAGGGGTAGACGAGGAACCGGGGAGCTGTTTTTT.

The V call is TRBV6-6, the J call TRBJ1-2; 11 bases align to TRBD1. CDR1 MNHNY and CDR2 SVGAGI come from the germline V gene (reference sequence). The ends lost 6 bases at V and 4 bases at J; junction bases unmatched: 7. The CDR3 extends over 15 amino acids. CDR3 nucleotides: TGTGCCAGCAGACCCCCGGGACAGGGGGGCTATGGCTACACCTTC. Translated: CASRPPGQGGYGYTF.

The chain recombines TRBV5-8 with TRBJ2-4, with D hard to call. Germline assignment: CDR1 SGHTS and CDR2 YDEGEE. Trimming left V 4 bases short and J 0 bases short, with 2 bases between. The CDR3 is 12 residues long. CDR3 region: CASSLAKNIQYF. The CDR3 coding sequence is TGTGCCAGCAGCCTAGCCAAAAACATTCAGTACTTC.

The J gene is TRBJ1-1, the V gene TRBV7-6; D is unresolved. From germline, CDR1 is SGHVS and CDR2 FNYEAQ. Trimming pared 1 base from V and 6 bases from J, leaving 15 bases between. This CDR3 region has 15 residues. The CDR3 sequence is CASSLVQKNGAEAFF. CDR3 DNA sequence: TGTGCCAGCAGCTTAGTCCAGAAGAACGGCGCTGAAGCTTTCTTT.

The rearrangement joins TRBV6-5 to TRBJ1-2; the match to TRBD1 covers 8 bases. Germline V lookup: CDR1 MNHEY, CDR2 SVGAGI. CDR3 length: 16 amino acids. The junction had 10 bases not matched to a gene; V was cut back by 2 bases and J by 5 bases. The CDR3 DNA follows: TGTGCCAGCAGTTACCATCCGAGGACAGGGAAATATGGCTACACCTTC. Amino acids: CASSYHPRTGKYGYTF.

The rearrangement uses TRBV6-5 and TRBJ1-2; TRBD1 matches at 9 bases. Germline V CDR1 and CDR2: MNHEY, SVGAGI. Losses at the gene ends were 5 bases for V and 5 bases for J; bases not matched to a gene: 9. The CDR3 loop spans 15 amino acids. The DNA of the CDR3 is TGTGCCAGCAGTCCCGGGGACAGGGCTTCGTATGGCTACACCTTC. Its protein is CASSPGDRASYGYTF.

This clone was counted once. The genes are TRBV7-2 and TRBJ1-2; 7 bases map to TRBD1. CDR1 SGHTA and CDR2 FQGNSA come from the germline V gene. CDR3 size: 14 residues. V shed 4 bases and J 8 bases; nucleotides not matched to a gene: 10. CDR3 nucleotides: TGTGCCAGCAGCTACCGACAGGGTAGTGAGGGCTACACCTTC. Its protein product is CASSYRQGSEGYTF.

The J gene is TRBJ2-3, the V gene TRBV5-4; 10 nucleotides align to TRBD2. The CDR3 contains 14 residues. Germline CDR1 and CDR2: SGHNT and YYREEE (reference sequence). Trimming at V came to 5 bases and at J to 4 bases, leaving 4 bases not matched to a gene. The CDR3 coding sequence is TGTGCCAGCAGATCTAGCGGGAGAGCAGATACGCAGTATTTT. Translated, it gives CASRSSGRADTQYF.

The chain uses TRBV21-1 and TRBJ2-7; the table assigns TRBD2, which was not confirmed against the DNA. TRBV21-1 is flagged as a pseudogene. This CDR3 spans 17 amino acids. The CDR3 loop reads CASSKAVPSGETYEQYF. CDR3 DNA: TGTGCCAGCAGCAAAGCGGTACCAAGCGGGGAGACCTACGAGCAGTACTTC.

This rearrangement joins TRBV6-1 to TRBJ1-4; D is perhaps TRBD1 (6 bases). The CDR3 has 14 amino acids. In germline, CDR1 is MNHNS, CDR2 SASEGT. V lost 4 bases, J lost 10 bases, and 16 bases lay in between. The CDR3 reads CASSARGFDRKLFF. CDR3 coding DNA: TGTGCCAGCAGTGCCAGGGGCTTCGATCGAAAACTGTTTTTT.

The chain has TRBV11-2 and TRBJ2-3, with TRBD1 identical over 7 bases. The V gene's germline CDR1 is SGHAT and CDR2 FQNNGV. With V trimmed by 5 bases and J by 1 base, 6 bases remained unmatched. CDR3 length: 15 residues. CDR3 bases: TGTGCCAGCAGCCCCCGACAGGGTGGCACAGATACGCAGTATTTT. Protein product: CASSPRQGGTDTQYF. Full variable domain (missing parts from reference TRBV11-2 and TRBJ2-3): EAGVAQSPRYKIIEKRQSVAFWCNPISGHATLYWYQQILGQGPKLLIQFQNNGVVDDSQLPKDRFSAERLKGVDSTLKIQPAKLEDSAVYLCASSPRQGGTDTQYFGPGTRLTVL.

The genes are TRBV29-1 and TRBJ1-4; D is perhaps TRBD1 (6 bases). Germline CDR1 SQVTM, CDR2 ANQGSEA. Trimming left V 7 bases short and J 7 bases short, with 19 bases between. The CDR3 loop spans 14 amino acids. The DNA for the CDR3 is TGCAGCGCCTCGGGAGGGGGGCAGGTTGAAAAACTGTTTTTT. Amino acid sequence: CSASGGGQVEKLFF.

Comment on this clone: The sample has other DNA sequences that encode this CDR3 too. The chain combines TRBV19 with TRBJ2-1; D gene ambiguous. The germline V gene has CDR1 LNHDA and CDR2 SQIVND (reference sequence). V was trimmed by 6 bases and J by 7 bases, leaving 7 bases between them. The CDR3 contains 11 residues. DNA of the CDR3: TGTGCCAGTAGCCGTTGGAATGAGCAGTTCTTC. It specifies CASSRWNEQFF.

This clone appeared a single time. The V call is TRBV18, the J call TRBJ1-3; D gene ambiguous. CDR1 is KGHSH, CDR2 LQKENI, per germline. There are 14 residues in the CDR3. V gave up 6 bases and J gave up 0 bases, with 9 bases separating them. CDR3 in amino acids: CASSQDFSGNTIYF. The CDR3 DNA follows: TGTGCCAGCTCTCAGGACTTCTCTGGAAACACCATATATTTT.

The chain couples TRBV19 to TRBJ2-7; 9 nucleotides match TRBD2. The germline gives CDR1 LNHDA, CDR2 SQIVND (reference sequence). V was clipped by 4 bases and J by 4 bases; unmatched bases: 8. The CDR3 sequence is 15 residues long. The CDR3 spells CASSTLAGSKYEQYF. The CDR3 DNA reads TGTGCCAGTAGTACGCTAGCGGGATCCAAATACGAGCAGTACTTC.

V gene TRBV30 combines with J gene TRBJ2-5, with a possible D match to TRBD2 (6 bases). The CDR3 has 14 residues. The V gene's germline CDR1 is GTSNPN and CDR2 SVGIG (reference sequence). Trimming removed 2 bases from V and 6 bases from J, with 16 bases in between. CDR3 sequence reads: CAWSNGVGGKTQYF. Written as DNA, the CDR3 is TGTGCCTGGAGTAATGGGGTAGGAGGGAAGACCCAGTACTTC.

This chain joins TRBV6-5 and TRBJ1-5; tentatively, D is TRBD1 (6 bases). CDR1 MNHEY and CDR2 SVGAGI come from the germline V gene. Between the trimmed V and J ends, which lost 7 bases and 5 bases, there was a span of 15 bases. CDR3 length equals 14 residues. DNA of the CDR3: TGTGCCAGCACCGAAAGGGCAGGGGATCAGCCCCAGCATTTT. This sequence encodes CASTERAGDQPQHF.

The chain joins TRBV28 to TRBJ2-7, with D perhaps given as TRBD1 or TRBD2 (5 bases each). Germline CDR1 is MDHEN and CDR2 is SYDVKM. The length of the CDR3 is 16 residues. The germline V and J ends were trimmed by 3 bases and 0 bases, with 15 bases remaining between them. The CDR3 region has the DNA TGTGCCAGCAGTTTGCCCCGGGGCGGGCTCTCCTACGAGCAGTACTTC. As protein: CASSLPRGGLSYEQYF.

This clone has just one count. The V and J genes are TRBV9 and TRBJ2-3; the D gene is possibly TRBD1 (6 bases). The CDR3 is made up of 14 amino acids. Germline V CDR1 and CDR2: SGDLS, YYNGEE. The V gene lost 0 bases and the J gene lost 3 bases, with 8 bases spanning the gap. The CDR3 loop reads CASSVEGQTDTQYF. CDR3 DNA sequence: TGTGCCAGCAGCGTAGAGGGACAAACAGATACGCAGTATTTT.